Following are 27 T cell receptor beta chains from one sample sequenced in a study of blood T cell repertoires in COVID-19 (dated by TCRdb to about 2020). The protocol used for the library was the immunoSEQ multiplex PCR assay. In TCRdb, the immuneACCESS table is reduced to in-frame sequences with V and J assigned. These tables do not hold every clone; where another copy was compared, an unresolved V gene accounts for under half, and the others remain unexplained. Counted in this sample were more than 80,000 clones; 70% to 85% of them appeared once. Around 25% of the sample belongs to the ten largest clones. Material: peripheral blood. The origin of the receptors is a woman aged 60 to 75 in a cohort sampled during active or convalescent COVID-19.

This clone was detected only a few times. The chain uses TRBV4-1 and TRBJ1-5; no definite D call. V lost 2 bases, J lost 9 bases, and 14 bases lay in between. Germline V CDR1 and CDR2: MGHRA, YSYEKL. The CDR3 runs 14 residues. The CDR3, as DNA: TGCGCCAGCAGCCAATTAGCCGGCATGGGGCCCCAGCATTTT. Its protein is CASSQLAGMGPQHF.

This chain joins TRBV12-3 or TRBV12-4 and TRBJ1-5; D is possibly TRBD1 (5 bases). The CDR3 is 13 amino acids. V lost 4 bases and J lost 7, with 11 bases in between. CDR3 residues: CASSSGTRQPQHF. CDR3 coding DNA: TGTGCCAGCAGTTCCGGGACTCGCCAGCCCCAGCATTTT.

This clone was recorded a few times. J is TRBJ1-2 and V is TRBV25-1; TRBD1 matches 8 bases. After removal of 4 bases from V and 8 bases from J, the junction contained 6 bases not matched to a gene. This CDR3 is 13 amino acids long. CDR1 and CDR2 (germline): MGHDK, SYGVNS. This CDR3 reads CASSVVTGVGYTF. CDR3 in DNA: TGTGCCAGCAGTGTAGTGACAGGGGTAGGCTACACCTTC.

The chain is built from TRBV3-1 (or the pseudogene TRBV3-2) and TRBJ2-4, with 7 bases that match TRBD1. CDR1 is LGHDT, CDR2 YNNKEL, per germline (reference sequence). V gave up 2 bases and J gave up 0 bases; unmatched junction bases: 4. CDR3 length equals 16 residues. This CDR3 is CASSQIQGLAKNIQYF. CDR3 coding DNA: TGTGCCAGCAGCCAAATACAGGGGTTAGCCAAAAACATTCAGTACTTC.

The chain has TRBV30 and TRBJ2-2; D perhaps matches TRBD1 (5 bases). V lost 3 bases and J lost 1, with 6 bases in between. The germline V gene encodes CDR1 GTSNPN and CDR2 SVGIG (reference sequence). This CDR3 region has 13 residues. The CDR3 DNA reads TGTGCCTGGAGCGGACAGAACACCGGGGAGCTGTTTTTT. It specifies CAWSGQNTGELFF.

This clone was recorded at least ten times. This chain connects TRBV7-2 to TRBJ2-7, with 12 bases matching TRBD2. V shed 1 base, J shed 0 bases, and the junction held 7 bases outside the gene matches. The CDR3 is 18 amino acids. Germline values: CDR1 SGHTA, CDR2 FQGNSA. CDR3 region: CASSLVASGGVSSYEQYF. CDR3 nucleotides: TGTGCCAGCAGCTTAGTGGCTAGCGGGGGGGTAAGCTCCTACGAGCAGTACTTC. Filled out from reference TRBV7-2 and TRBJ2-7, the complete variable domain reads GAGVSQSPSNKVTEKGKDVELRCDPISGHTALYWYRQSLGQGLEFLIYFQGNSAPDKSGLPSDRFSAERTGGSVSTLTIQRTQQEDSAVYLCASSLVASGGVSSYEQYFGPGTRLTVT.

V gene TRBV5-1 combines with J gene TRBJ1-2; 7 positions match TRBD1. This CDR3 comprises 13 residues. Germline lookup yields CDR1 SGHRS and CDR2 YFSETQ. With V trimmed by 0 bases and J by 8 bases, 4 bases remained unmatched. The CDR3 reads CASSLEGAGGYTF. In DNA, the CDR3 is TGCGCCAGCAGCTTGGAGGGGGCCGGGGGCTACACCTTC.

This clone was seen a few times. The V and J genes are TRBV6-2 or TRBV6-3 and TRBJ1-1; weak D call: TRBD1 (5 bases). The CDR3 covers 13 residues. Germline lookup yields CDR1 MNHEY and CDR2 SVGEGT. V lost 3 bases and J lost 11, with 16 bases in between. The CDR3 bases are TGTGCCAGCAGTTATTCAGGGCCCGCCGGGGCTTTCTTT. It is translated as CASSYSGPAGAFF.

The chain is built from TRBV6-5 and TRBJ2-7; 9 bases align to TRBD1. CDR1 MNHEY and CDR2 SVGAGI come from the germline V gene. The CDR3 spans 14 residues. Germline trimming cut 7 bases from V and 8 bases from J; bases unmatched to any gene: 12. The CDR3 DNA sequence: TGTGCCAGCATTCTCGGGACAGGGCCGCTCAAGCAGTACTTC. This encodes CASILGTGPLKQYF.

The CDR3 protein is CASSFSRVNTEAFF. The CDR3 region has the DNA TGTGCCAGCAGCTTTTCCAGGGTCAACACTGAAGCTTTCTTT. The rearrangement joins TRBV7-2 to TRBJ1-1, with D perhaps TRBD1 (5 bases). From germline, CDR1 is SGHTA and CDR2 FQGNSA. The CDR3 consists of 14 residues. V gave up 3 bases and J gave up 2 bases, with 10 bases separating them.

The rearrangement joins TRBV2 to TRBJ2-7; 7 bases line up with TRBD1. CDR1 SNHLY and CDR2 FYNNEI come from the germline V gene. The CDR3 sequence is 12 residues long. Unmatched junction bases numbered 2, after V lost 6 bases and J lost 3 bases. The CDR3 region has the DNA TGTGCCAGCAGGACAGGGAGCTACGAGCAGTACTTC. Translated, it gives CASRTGSYEQYF.

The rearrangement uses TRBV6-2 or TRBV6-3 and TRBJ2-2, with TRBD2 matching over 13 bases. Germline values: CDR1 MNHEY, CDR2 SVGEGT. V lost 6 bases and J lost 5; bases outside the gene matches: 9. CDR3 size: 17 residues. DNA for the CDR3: TGTGCCAGCAGCCAAACTAGCGGGGGGGCCGTTACCGGGGAGCTGTTTTTT. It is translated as CASSQTSGGAVTGELFF.

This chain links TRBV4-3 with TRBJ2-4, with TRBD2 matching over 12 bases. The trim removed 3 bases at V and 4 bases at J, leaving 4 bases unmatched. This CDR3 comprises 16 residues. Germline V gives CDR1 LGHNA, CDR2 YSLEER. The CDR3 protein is CASSHGLAGFKNIQYF. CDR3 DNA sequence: TGCGCCAGCAGCCACGGACTAGCGGGGTTTAAAAACATTCAGTACTTC.

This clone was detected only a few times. This CDR3 is CASSPDRDRVRHEQFF. The CDR3 nucleotides are TGTGCCAGCAGCCCAGACCGGGACAGGGTCCGGCATGAGCAGTTCTTC. The chain has TRBV4-2 and TRBJ2-1; TRBD1 matches at 9 bases. V trimming: 4 bases; J trimming: 8 bases; junction bases outside the gene matches: 12. Germline lookup yields CDR1 LGHNA and CDR2 YNFKEQ. This CDR3 is 16 amino acids long.

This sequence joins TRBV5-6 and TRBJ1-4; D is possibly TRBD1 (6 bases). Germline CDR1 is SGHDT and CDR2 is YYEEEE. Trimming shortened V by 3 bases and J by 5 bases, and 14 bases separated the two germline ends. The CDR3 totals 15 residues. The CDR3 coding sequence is TGTGCCAGCAGCTCGACAGGAGCTCCAAATGAAAAACTGTTTTTT. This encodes CASSSTGAPNEKLFF.

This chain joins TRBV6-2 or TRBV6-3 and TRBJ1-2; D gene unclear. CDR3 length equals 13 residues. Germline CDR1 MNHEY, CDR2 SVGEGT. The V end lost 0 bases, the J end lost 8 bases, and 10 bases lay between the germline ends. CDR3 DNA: TGTGCCAGCAGTTACTCCGCGGGCGGGGGCTACACCTTC. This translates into CASSYSAGGGYTF.

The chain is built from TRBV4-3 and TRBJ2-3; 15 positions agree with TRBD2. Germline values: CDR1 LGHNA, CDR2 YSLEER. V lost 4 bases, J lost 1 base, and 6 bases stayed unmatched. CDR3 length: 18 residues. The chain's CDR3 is CASSPLGLAGGRTDTQYF. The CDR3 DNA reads TGCGCCAGCAGCCCCCTGGGACTAGCGGGGGGACGCACAGATACGCAGTATTTT.

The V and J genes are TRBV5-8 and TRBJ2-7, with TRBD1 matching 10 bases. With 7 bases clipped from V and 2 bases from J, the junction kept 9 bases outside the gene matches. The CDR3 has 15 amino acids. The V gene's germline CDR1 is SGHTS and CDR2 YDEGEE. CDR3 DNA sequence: TGTGCCAGCGCGACAGGGGGCCGACCAGCCTACGAGCAGTACTTC. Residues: CASATGGRPAYEQYF.

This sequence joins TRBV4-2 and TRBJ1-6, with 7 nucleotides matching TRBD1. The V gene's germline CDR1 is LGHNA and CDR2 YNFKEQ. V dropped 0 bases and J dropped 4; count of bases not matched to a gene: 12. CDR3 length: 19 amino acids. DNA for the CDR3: TGTGCCAGCAGCCAAGATGTTACCAGGGGGTTCTTATATAATTCACCCCTCCACTTT. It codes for CASSQDVTRGFLYNSPLHF.

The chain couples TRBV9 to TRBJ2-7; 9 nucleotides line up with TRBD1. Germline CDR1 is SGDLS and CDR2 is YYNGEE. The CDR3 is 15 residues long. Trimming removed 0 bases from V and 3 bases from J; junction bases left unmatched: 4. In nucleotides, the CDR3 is TGTGCCAGCAGCGTAGGGGGGACAGGGTTCTACGAGCAGTACTTC. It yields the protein CASSVGGTGFYEQYF.

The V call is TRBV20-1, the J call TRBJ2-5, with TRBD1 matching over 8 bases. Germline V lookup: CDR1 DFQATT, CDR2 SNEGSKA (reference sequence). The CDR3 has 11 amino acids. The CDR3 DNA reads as TGCCCTCGGACAGGGCGAGAGACCCAGTACTTC. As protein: CPRTGRETQYF.

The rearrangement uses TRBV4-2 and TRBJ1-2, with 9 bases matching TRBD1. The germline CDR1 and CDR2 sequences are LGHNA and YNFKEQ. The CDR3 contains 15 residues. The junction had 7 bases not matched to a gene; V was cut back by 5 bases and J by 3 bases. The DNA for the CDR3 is TGTGCCAGCAGCTCACAGGGGGCGGGGGACTATGGCTACACCTTC. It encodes CASSSQGAGDYGYTF.

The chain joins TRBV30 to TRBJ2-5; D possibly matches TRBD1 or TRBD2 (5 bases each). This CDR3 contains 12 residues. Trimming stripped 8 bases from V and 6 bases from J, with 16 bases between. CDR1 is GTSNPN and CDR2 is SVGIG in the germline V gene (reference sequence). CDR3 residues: CAGGETSKTQYF. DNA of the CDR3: TGTGCCGGGGGTGAGACAAGCAAGACCCAGTACTTC.

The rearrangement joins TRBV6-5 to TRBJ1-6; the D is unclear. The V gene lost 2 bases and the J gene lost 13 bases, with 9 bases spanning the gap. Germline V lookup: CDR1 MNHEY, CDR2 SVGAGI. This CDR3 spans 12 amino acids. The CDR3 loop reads CASSYTGSPLHF. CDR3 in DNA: TGTGCCAGCAGTTACACCGGGAGTCCCCTCCACTTT.

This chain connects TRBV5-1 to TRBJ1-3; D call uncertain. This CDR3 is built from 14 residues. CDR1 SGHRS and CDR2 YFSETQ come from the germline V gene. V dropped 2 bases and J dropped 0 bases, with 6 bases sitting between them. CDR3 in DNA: TGCGCCAGCAGCTTAGAGGGCTCTGGAAACACCATATATTTT. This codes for CASSLEGSGNTIYF. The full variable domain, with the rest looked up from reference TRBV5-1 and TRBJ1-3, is KAGVTQTPRYLIKTRGQQVTLSCSPISGHRSVSWYQQTPGQGLQFLFEYFSETQRNKGNFPGRFSGRQFSNSRSEMNVSTLELGDSALYLCASSLEGSGNTIYFGEGSWLTVV.

CDR3: CASSSPAQDRTGELFF. CDR3 DNA: TGCGCCAGCAGCTCTCCGGCGCAGGATCGCACCGGGGAGCTGTTTTTT. This chain links TRBV5-1 with TRBJ2-2; no clear D gene. Trimming removed 3 bases from V and 4 bases from J, with 16 bases in between. Germline CDR1 is SGHRS and CDR2 is YFSETQ. This CDR3 is built from 16 residues.

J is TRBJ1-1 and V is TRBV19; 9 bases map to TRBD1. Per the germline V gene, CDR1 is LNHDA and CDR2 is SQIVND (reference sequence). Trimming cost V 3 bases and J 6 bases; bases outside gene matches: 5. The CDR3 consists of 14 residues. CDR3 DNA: TGTGCCAGTAGTATGACAGGGGGAGTCGCTGAAGCTTTCTTT. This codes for CASSMTGGVAEAFF.